Each of the 24 T cell receptor delta chains below was sequenced from the same sample in a study of Vδ1+ human thymocytes. Sequences come from RNA converted to cDNA by reverse transcription. CDR3 amplicons came from multiplex PCR with pooled V-gene forward and constant-region reverse primers. TCRdb re-called the multiplex PCR reads through CATT. Of around 20,000 delta-chain clones detected, 8% to 10% appear once; the ten largest clones hold almost 1%. Study-wide findings and caveats: Highly polyclonal TRG and TRD repertoires with Gaussian CDR3 length distributions appeared in thymus.

Antigens of these TCRs are unknown. The specimen was Vdelta1+ gamma-delta thymocytes from the thymus. The sample's subset: FACS-sorted CD3+ TCRalphabeta- TCRVdelta1+ TCRVdelta2- thymocytes. These receptors were collected from a child younger than two who had congenital heart surgery.

This rearrangement joins TRDV1 to TRDJ1; 8 nucleotides align to TRDD3. In germline, CDR1 is TSWWSYY, CDR2 QGS. CDR3 size: 14 residues. Trimming removed 1 base from V and 2 bases from J; junction bases left unmatched: 0. The CDR3 loop reads CALGEHWGTDKLIF. The CDR3 nucleotides are TGTGCTCTTGGGGAACACTGGGGGACCGATAAACTCATCTTT.

The J gene is TRDJ1, the V gene TRDV1, with D perhaps matching TRDD3 (6 bases). The J gene, left out of TCRdb, was set here by checking the DNA against germline. Germline-derived CDR1 and CDR2 are TSWWSYY and QGS. The V and J ends lost 2 bases and 3 bases respectively, with 31 bases between them. The CDR3 has 21 amino acids. CDR3 sequence (DNA): TGTGCTCTTGGGGAATCCCTCAACACCGGGCGGGATCTGGGGTGGGCCGATAAACTCATCTTT. It encodes CALGESLNTGRDLGWADKLIF.

V and J are TRDV1 and TRDJ1; 12 bases fit TRDD3. TCRdb gives no J gene; it was assigned here by matching the DNA to germline. The CDR3 has 21 amino acids. The V gene end was trimmed by 0 bases and the J gene end by 0 bases; junction bases not matched to a gene: 14. The germline V gene encodes CDR1 TSWWSYY and CDR2 QGS. The CDR3 DNA follows: TGTGCTCTTGGGGAACTGAAAGGACCCTGGGGGATACGCCGGTACACCGATAAACTCATCTTT. This gives the protein CALGELKGPWGIRRYTDKLIF.

A few counts support this clone. The chain recombines TRDV1 with TRDJ1; 8 bases fit TRDD3. Germline V gene lookup returns CDR1 TSWWSYY and CDR2 QGS. The V gene end was trimmed by 2 bases and the J gene end by 2 bases; junction bases not matched to a gene: 13. The CDR3 covers 18 residues. CDR3 bases: TGTGCTCTTGGGGAATTAGGGTGGGATACGCTAGTTACCGATAAACTCATCTTT. Translating gives CALGELGWDTLVTDKLIF.

This clone was recorded a few times. The V gene is TRDV1, the J gene TRDJ1; 11 positions agree with TRDD3. Trimming took 0 bases from V and 1 from J; bases not matched to a gene: 10. From germline, CDR1 is TSWWSYY and CDR2 QGS. The CDR3 loop spans 19 amino acids. CDR3: CALGELGGWGILSTDKLIF. The CDR3 DNA is TGTGCTCTTGGGGAACTAGGAGGCTGGGGGATACTGAGCACCGATAAACTCATCTTT.

The chain employs TRDV1 and TRDJ1, with 10 bases aligning to TRDD3. Germline V lookup: CDR1 TSWWSYY, CDR2 QGS. Trimming took 7 bases from V and 0 from J; bases not matched to a gene: 11. CDR3 length: 17 amino acids. The DNA of the CDR3 is TGTGCTCTTGCCTCCTACTGGGGGATCCCAGACACCGATAAACTCATCTTT. The encoded protein is CALASYWGIPDTDKLIF.

V gene TRDV1 combines with J gene TRDJ1, with D tentatively TRDD2 or TRDD3 (9 bases each). Per the germline V gene, CDR1 is TSWWSYY and CDR2 is QGS. The ends were cut back, 4 bases at V and 7 bases at J, with 28 bases in the middle. There are 18 residues in the CDR3. CDR3 in DNA: TGTGCTCTTGGGGGGATCCTTCCTACGACTGGGGGAAGTCCTAAACTCATCTTT. Translation: CALGGILPTTGGSPKLIF.

This clone appeared a few times. The chain carries TRDV1 and TRDJ1; 11 bases are a match to TRDD3. In germline, CDR1 is TSWWSYY, CDR2 QGS. This CDR3 has 17 residues. Trimming removed 4 bases from V and 4 bases from J; junction bases left unmatched: 11. The CDR3 loop reads CALGGFLLGDKGDKLIF. The CDR3 DNA is TGTGCTCTTGGGGGGTTCCTACTGGGGGATAAAGGCGATAAACTCATCTTT.

The chain combines TRDV1 with TRDJ1, with D perhaps matching TRDD3 (5 bases). The CDR3 consists of 16 residues. Per germline, CDR1 TSWWSYY and CDR2 QGS. V was trimmed by 1 base and J by 0 bases, leaving 12 bases between them. CDR3 in DNA: TGTGCTCTTGGGGAACGGGGTGGGGACAACACCGATAAACTCATCTTT. Translation: CALGERGGDNTDKLIF.

This clone turned up a few times. This chain joins TRDV1 and TRDJ1; tentatively, D is TRDD3 (8 bases). The germline V gene encodes CDR1 TSWWSYY and CDR2 QGS. This CDR3 spans 20 amino acids. V lost 1 base, J lost 2 bases, and 26 bases lay in between. CDR3: CALGEHLSYEGDIRTDKLIF. As DNA, the CDR3 is TGTGCTCTTGGGGAACACCTTTCCTACGAGGGGGATATTAGAACCGATAAACTCATCTTT.

In this sample, this clone turned up a few times. The J gene is TRDJ1, the V gene TRDV1, with 9 nucleotides matching TRDD2. The length of the CDR3 is 24 residues. CDR1 and CDR2 from the germline V gene are TSWWSYY and QGS. The V gene end was trimmed by 2 bases and the J gene end by 0 bases; junction bases not matched to a gene: 28. The CDR3 nucleotides are TGTGCTCTTGGGGAAATCTTAAGGCGGCCTTCCTACTTCGGGAGAAACCCGTACACCGATAAACTCATCTTT. Its protein product is CALGEILRRPSYFGRNPYTDKLIF.

The chain employs TRDV1 and TRDJ1; D is possibly TRDD2 (6 bases). V was trimmed by 3 bases and J by 0 bases, leaving 17 bases between them. Looked up from germline, CDR1 is TSWWSYY and CDR2 is QGS. CDR3 length: 17 amino acids. CDR3 loop: CALGDLPGVPYTDKLIF. The CDR3 DNA sequence: TGTGCTCTTGGGGACCTTCCGGGGGTCCCGTACACCGATAAACTCATCTTT.

This clone is medium-sized. The rearrangement joins TRDV2 to TRDJ1, with 10 bases identical to TRDD3. Germline CDR1 reads GEAIGNYY; CDR2 reads EKD. This CDR3 contains 14 residues. CDR3 residues: CAVVLGDYTDKLIF. In DNA form, the CDR3 reads TGTGCGGTAGTACTGGGGGATTACACCGATAAACTCATCTTT.

The chain combines TRDV1 with TRDJ1; 7 bases are a match to TRDD2. The J gene is absent in TCRdb and was assigned here via DNA matching to germline. There are 19 residues in the CDR3. The V and J ends lost 0 bases and 0 bases, in that order; junction bases with no gene match: 13. From germline, CDR1 is TSWWSYY and CDR2 QGS. CDR3 nucleotides: TGTGCTCTTGGGGAACTTATAATCGCCATTCCTACCTACACCGATAAACTCATCTTT. It specifies CALGELIIAIPTYTDKLIF.

V gene TRDV1 combines with J gene TRDJ2, with TRDD2 matching over 9 bases. J gave up 4 bases and V 1 base, and 7 bases lay outside the gene matches. Germline CDR1 and CDR2: TSWWSYY and QGS. The CDR3 is made up of 17 amino acids. CDR3 bases: TGTGCTCTTGGGGAACCGGCCTTCCTACTGGGGACAGCACAACTCTTCTTT. Residues: CALGEPAFLLGTAQLFF.

For the J gene the call is TRDJ1; the V gene lacks a call; the D call of TRDD3 is as the table states it, not checked on the DNA. This CDR3 has 16 amino acids. CDR3 nucleotides: TGTGCCGCAAGCTTGGGTCCGGACTTAGATCTACTAGAACTCATCTTT. It yields the protein CAASLGPDLDLLELIF.

The chain recombines TRDV2 with TRDJ1; TRDD3 agrees at 9 bases. The ends lost 0 bases at V and 3 bases at J; junction bases unmatched: 10. The germline V gene has CDR1 GEAIGNYY and CDR2 EKD. The CDR3 has 17 amino acids. The CDR3 reads CACDTWGIFQYADKLIF. Written as DNA, the CDR3 is TGTGCCTGTGACACCTGGGGGATATTCCAGTACGCCGATAAACTCATCTTT.

This clone was counted only a few times. The genes are TRDV1 and TRDJ1; no reliable D call. CDR3 length equals 16 residues. Trimming removed 4 bases from V and 2 bases from J, with 17 bases in between. Germline-derived CDR1 and CDR2 are TSWWSYY and QGS. In DNA form, the CDR3 reads TGTGCTCTTGGGGGCGCCCTAGGGGCCACTACCGATAAACTCATCTTT. It is translated as CALGGALGATTDKLIF.

This clone has more than one count but fewer than ten. This sequence joins TRDV2 and TRDJ1, with 11 nucleotides matching TRDD3. The CDR3 extends over 16 amino acids. J gave up 0 bases and V 3 bases, and 5 bases lay outside the gene matches. Germline CDR1 reads GEAIGNYY; CDR2 reads EKD. The CDR3 nucleotides are TGTGCCTGTGACTGGGGGATACGACAGTACACCGATAAACTCATCTTT. This sequence encodes CACDWGIRQYTDKLIF.

The chain is built from TRDV1 and TRDJ1, with 8 nucleotides matching TRDD3. Assignment of the J gene here rests on matching the DNA to germline, because TCRdb gives none. The CDR3 has 18 residues. V lost 3 bases to trimming and J lost 7 bases; unmatched junction nucleotides: 19. Germline values: CDR1 TSWWSYY, CDR2 QGS. CDR3 sequence: CALGEPFSAGGPTFKLIF. The DNA for the CDR3 is TGTGCTCTTGGGGAGCCATTTTCCGCTGGGGGACCTACTTTTAAACTCATCTTT.

The sample holds a few counts of this clone. This chain links TRDV1 with TRDJ1; 9 bases fit TRDD3. Losses at the gene ends were 1 base for V and 10 bases for J; bases not matched to a gene: 19. The CDR3 length is 18 residues. The germline V gene has CDR1 TSWWSYY and CDR2 QGS. CDR3 region: CALGEQEDPLDWGNGLIF. The CDR3 nucleotides read TGTGCTCTTGGGGAACAAGAGGACCCCCTAGACTGGGGGAATGGACTCATCTTT.

The J gene is TRDJ1, the V gene TRDV1, with 8 nucleotides matching TRDD3. TCRdb is silent on the J gene; assignment here came from matching the DNA to germline. The CDR3 contains 13 residues. Germline V gives CDR1 TSWWSYY, CDR2 QGS. This chain's CDR3 is CATRGIGTDKLIF. The CDR3 DNA sequence: TGTGCCACCCGGGGGATAGGCACCGATAAACTCATCTTT.

This clone occurred a few times. This clone may be a read error of a much larger clone one base away. This chain joins TRDV2 and TRDJ1; 7 bases are shared with TRDD3. V was pared by 3 bases and J by 0 bases, with 6 bases of the junction left unmatched. The CDR3 length is 15 residues. Germline values: CDR1 GEAIGNYY, CDR2 EKD. The CDR3 protein is CACDSYWGYTDKLIF. CDR3 sequence (DNA): TGTGCCTGTGACTCGTACTGGGGATACACCGATAAACTCATCTTT.

This clone has a handful of counts. Other DNA sequences in this specimen translate into the identical CDR3. The chain recombines TRDV1 with TRDJ1; possibly TRDD3 for D (6 bases). Trimming pared 0 bases from V and 5 bases from J, leaving 25 bases between. Germline CDR1 reads TSWWSYY; CDR2 reads QGS. The CDR3 loop spans 19 amino acids. CDR3 nucleotides: TGTGCTCTTGGGGAACTCCTAATTCCGGGGGAGCGTGGCACAGATAAACTCATCTTT. Encoded protein: CALGELLIPGERGTDKLIF.